The subject of this entry is one T cell receptor (beta chain). The antigen remains undetermined. Unmatched junction bases numbered 3, after V lost 0 bases and J lost 0 bases. Germline assignment: CDR1 SGHRS and CDR2 YFSETQ. The CDR3 has 16 amino acids. These data belong to a study of graft-versus-host responses after intestinal transplantation. Study summary: Uniformly, recipients were administered anti-thymocyte globulin induction with subsequent tacrolimus and steroids for 2 to 3 years.

Notes on the study in general: Association was observed between peak circulating GvH clone levels and early post-transplant HvG declines. Allograft graft-versus-host to host-versus-graft clonal ratios ran high in patients with graft-donor T cell macrochimerism.

Profiled with immunoSEQ multiplex PCR; TCRdb holds only in-frame clones, not every one. The table includes approximately 60,000 clones, 80% to 90% detected once. This clonotype originated in a human patient who received an intestinal transplant, so some T cells may come from the graft donor. The sample was PBMCs, taken 26 days after transplant. The chain uses TRBV5-1 and TRBJ2-5; 9 bases agree with TRBD2. In DNA form, the CDR3 reads TGCGCCAGCAGCTTGGTTCCTAGCGGGAACCAAGAGACCCAGTACTTC. As protein: CASSLVPSGNQETQYF.